This T cell receptor (beta chain) was captured by sequencing in a study of T cell repertoires in cytomegalovirus infection. Study information: CMV epitopes that were recently identified and HLA-C-restricted were used alongside well-studied HLA-B-restricted ones.

TCRdb independently ran MiXCR on the reads; one entry per CDR3 protein. The profile shows about 920,000 distinct CDR3 sequences, roughly 30% of them singletons. Study-wide results and caveats: HLA-C-restricted CMV-specific TCR beta clonotypes were dominant in the ex vivo response.

Concerning this clonotype itself: The antigen is not known.

This receptor was identified in a human donor in good health (CMV status not recorded). Some clones in this sample may be carry-over from other donors' samples. The sample was cultured CD8+ T cells from PBMCs, taken from culture after CMV antigen stimulation.

CDR3: CASSPLGQGRDQPQHF. In nucleotides, the CDR3 is TGTGCCAGCAGCCCGTTGGGACAGGGTCGGGATCAGCCCCAGCATTTT. The rearrangement joins TRBV7-9 to TRBJ1-5, with 9 bases identical to TRBD1. CDR1 and CDR2 from the germline V gene are SEHNR and FQNEAQ (reference sequence). The V and J ends lost 5 bases and 5 bases, in that order; junction bases with no gene match: 10. There are 16 residues in the CDR3.